A single sample is the source of the 29 T cell receptor beta chains below, sequenced in a study of blood T cells in healthy people across ages. A second PCR of 7 to 11 cycles used a sample-barcoded 5' primer and a J-beta primer mix. Using its own MiXCR run on the 5' RACE reads, TCRdb lists one record per CDR3 protein. The table records about 1.6 million distinct CDR3 sequences, 34% of them present only once. Specimen: blood. The receptors come from a woman aged 25 to 39 in good health.

The V gene is TRBV5-1, the J gene TRBJ2-1; D uncertain. The V gene lost 0 bases and the J gene lost 13 bases, with 17 bases spanning the gap. This CDR3 region has 14 residues. Germline V CDR1 and CDR2: SGHRS, YFSETQ. The CDR3 reads CASSLAAVQETQFF. In DNA form, the CDR3 reads TGCGCCAGCAGCTTGGCGGCAGTCCAAGAGACCCAGTTCTTC.

The V gene is TRBV5-8, the J gene TRBJ1-5, with 7 bases aligning to TRBD1. Unmatched junction bases numbered 3, after V lost 4 bases and J lost 8 bases. Germline lookup yields CDR1 SGHTS and CDR2 YDEGEE. There are 12 residues in the CDR3. This CDR3 reads CASSIGQEPQHF. CDR3 nucleotide sequence: TGTGCCAGCAGCATCGGACAGGAGCCCCAGCATTTT. The complete variable domain, with remaining parts taken from reference TRBV5-8 and TRBJ1-5, reads EAGVTQSPTHLIKTRGQQATLRCSPISGHTSVYWYQQALGLGLQFLLWYDEGEERNRGNFPPRFSGRQFPNYSSELNVNALELEDSALYLCASSIGQEPQHFGDGTRLSIL.

The chain links TRBV27 to TRBJ2-7, with TRBD1 identical over 8 bases. V trimming: 0 bases; J trimming: 6 bases; junction bases outside the gene matches: 10. Per the germline V gene, CDR1 is MNHEY and CDR2 is SMNVEV (reference sequence). CDR3 length: 16 residues. The CDR3 loop reads CASSLSRTGIPLEQYF. Here the CDR3 DNA reads TGTGCCAGCAGTTTATCGAGGACAGGGATTCCCCTCGAGCAGTACTTC.

The gene calls are TRBV6-1 and TRBJ1-2; no firm D call. V lost 9 bases and J lost 2, with 10 bases in between. Germline V gives CDR1 MNHNS, CDR2 SASEGT. This CDR3 region has 12 residues. The CDR3 DNA follows: TGTGCCAGTCGCGGGGTCAACTATGGCTACACCTTC. It is translated as CASRGVNYGYTF.

This clonotype was observed a single time. The chain joins TRBV5-1 to TRBJ2-2; possibly TRBD1 for D (6 bases). Trimming pared 7 bases from V and 6 bases from J, leaving 16 bases between. The germline V gene has CDR1 SGHRS and CDR2 YFSETQ. This CDR3 is 14 amino acids long. The CDR3: CASYAGVLPGELFF. In DNA, the CDR3 is TGCGCCAGCTACGCAGGGGTCCTACCCGGGGAGCTGTTTTTT.

This clonotype has a handful of counts. The J gene is TRBJ2-5, the V gene TRBV11-2; D not resolved. V gave up 5 bases and J gave up 1 base, with 11 bases separating them. The germline gives CDR1 SGHAT, CDR2 FQNNGV. This CDR3 region has 14 residues. This CDR3 reads CASSPPKSQETQYF. The CDR3 DNA reads as TGTGCCAGCAGCCCCCCGAAGAGCCAAGAGACCCAGTACTTC.

The genes are TRBV5-1 and TRBJ2-3; 14 bases line up with TRBD2. V lost 3 bases and J lost 1; bases outside the gene matches: 7. Germline V gives CDR1 SGHRS, CDR2 YFSETQ. There are 18 residues in the CDR3. DNA of the CDR3: TGCGCCAGCAGCTATAACCGGGGACTAGCGGGAGGCACAGATACGCAGTATTTT. As protein: CASSYNRGLAGGTDTQYF. The whole variable domain, remainder taken from reference TRBV5-1 and TRBJ2-3, is KAGVTQTPRYLIKTRGQQVTLSCSPISGHRSVSWYQQTPGQGLQFLFEYFSETQRNKGNFPGRFSGRQFSNSRSEMNVSTLELGDSALYLCASSYNRGLAGGTDTQYFGPGTRLTVL.

CDR3 in amino acids: CASSWPGSGYGYTF. Written as DNA, the CDR3 is TGTGCCAGCAGCTGGCCCGGGTCGGGCTATGGCTACACCTTC. The chain combines TRBV5-6 with TRBJ1-2; unclear D gene. V shed 3 bases and J shed 4 bases, with 13 bases lying between them. The CDR3 has 14 residues. Germline V gene lookup returns CDR1 SGHDT and CDR2 YYEEEE.

The chain couples TRBV20-1 to TRBJ2-7, with D possibly being TRBD1 or TRBD2 (5 bases each). CDR3 length equals 15 residues. V shed 3 bases and J shed 0 bases, with 15 bases lying between them. Germline V gene sequence: CDR1 DFQATT, CDR2 SNEGSKA (reference sequence). The CDR3 protein is CSARGDLLSSYEQYF. The DNA of the CDR3 is TGCAGTGCTAGGGGGGACCTTTTGAGCTCCTACGAGCAGTACTTC.

There are many counts of this clonotype. The rearrangement links TRBV5-1 to TRBJ2-7, with 7 bases fitting TRBD1. This CDR3 is 14 amino acids long. V gave up 2 bases and J gave up 0 bases; unmatched junction bases: 2. CDR1 is SGHRS, CDR2 YFSETQ, per germline. The CDR3 coding sequence is TGCGCCAGCAGCTTCAGACAGGGCTCCTACGAGCAGTACTTC. Its protein is CASSFRQGSYEQYF.

This chain links TRBV2 with TRBJ1-4, with D possibly being TRBD1 (6 bases). The CDR3 consists of 16 residues. Trimming shortened V by 7 bases and J by 4 bases, and 19 bases separated the two germline ends. CDR1 is SNHLY and CDR2 is FYNNEI in the germline V gene. The CDR3 coding sequence is TGTGCCAGCACCAAATACCTGGACAGTTATAATGAAAAACTGTTTTTT. Translating gives CASTKYLDSYNEKLFF.

Points on this clonotype: Sequence at one end of the junction differs from germline and may be a read error. V is TRBV5-1 and J is TRBJ2-5; the D gene is possibly TRBD1 (6 bases). Germline V gene data show CDR1 as SGHRS and CDR2 as YFSETQ. The CDR3 spans 14 residues. The CDR3 DNA is TGCGCCAGCAGCCGGACAGTAGAGCAAGAGACCCGGTACTTC. This translates into CASSRTVEQETRYF. Drawing the rest from reference TRBV5-1 and TRBJ2-5, the complete variable domain is KAGVTQTPRYLIKTRGQQVTLSCSPISGHRSVSWYQQTPGQGLQFLFEYFSETQRNKGNFPGRFSGRQFSNSRSEMNVSTLELGDSALYLCASSRTVEQETRYFGPGTRLLVL.

The table lists this clonotype with a few counts. The chain is built from TRBV27 and TRBJ2-3; 10 bases are shared with TRBD1. Unmatched junction bases numbered 8, after V lost 5 bases and J lost 0 bases. Germline V gene lookup returns CDR1 MNHEY and CDR2 SMNVEV (reference sequence). This CDR3 comprises 17 residues. The CDR3 region is CASSLKTGGTSTDTQYF. The DNA of the CDR3 is TGTGCCAGCAGTCTTAAGACAGGGGGCACTAGCACAGATACGCAGTATTTT.

V usage is TRBV3-1 and J usage is TRBJ2-7; TRBD1 is a possible D gene (6 bases). Trimming took 5 bases from V and 3 from J, leaving 14 bases between them. The CDR3 totals 14 residues. Germline V gene lookup returns CDR1 LGHDT and CDR2 YNNKEL (reference sequence). As DNA, the CDR3 is TGTGCCAGCAGCGAAGCTGACAGGTTCTACGAGCAGTACTTC. Its translation: CASSEADRFYEQYF.

This chain joins TRBV11-1 and TRBJ2-3; D is undetermined. This CDR3 is 11 amino acids long. Trimming left V 5 bases short and J 6 bases short, with 6 bases between. CDR1 is SGHAT, CDR2 FQDESV, per germline (reference sequence). For the CDR3, the DNA is TGTGCCAGCAGCCAGTGGGATACGCAGTATTTT. Translation: CASSQWDTQYF.

There are a few counts of this clonotype. The CDR3 DNA sequence: TGCGCCAGCGCCTCGGAGAGGGGAAATACGCAGTATTTT. Translation gives CASASERGNTQYF. The chain carries TRBV5-1 and TRBJ2-3; TRBD1 or TRBD2 may be the D gene (5 bases each). The V and J ends lost 7 bases and 7 bases respectively, with 16 bases between them. This CDR3 contains 13 residues. The germline gives CDR1 SGHRS, CDR2 YFSETQ.

V usage is TRBV5-1 and J usage is TRBJ2-5; 7 positions match TRBD2. The J segment lost 5 bases and the V segment lost 4 bases, leaving 11 bases of the junction unmatched. CDR1 and CDR2 (germline): SGHRS, YFSETQ. CDR3 length: 15 residues. The DNA of the CDR3 is TGCGCCAGCAGCCGGGCGGGGGACCCCTGGGAGACCCAGTACTTC. Protein: CASSRAGDPWETQYF.

The J gene is TRBJ2-1, the V gene TRBV19; D is perhaps TRBD1 (6 bases). V gave up 10 bases and J gave up 4 bases, with 17 bases separating them. This CDR3 has 14 amino acids. Per the germline V gene, CDR1 is LNHDA and CDR2 is SQIVND (reference sequence). The CDR3 here is CATQDSPPYNEQFF. The CDR3 DNA is TGTGCCACCCAGGACAGCCCTCCGTACAATGAGCAGTTCTTC.

Note on this clonotype: This clone may be a read error of a much larger clone one base away. Because the CDR3's place on the DNA is in doubt, the DNA is left out and the CDR3 is given as listed by TCRdb. The genes are TRBV20-1 and TRBJ1-2; TRBD1, as called in the table, went unchecked against the DNA. With termini counted, the CDR3 has 13 amino acids. Germline V lookup: CDR1 DFQATT, CDR2 SNEGSKA (reference sequence). The CDR3 loop reads CSAPTGTGYGCTF.

The chain recombines TRBV7-3 with TRBJ2-3; the match to TRBD1 covers 7 bases. This CDR3 is built from 16 residues. Germline assignment: CDR1 SGHTA and CDR2 FQGTGA. Germline trimming cut 7 bases from V and 2 bases from J; bases unmatched to any gene: 12. The CDR3 DNA reads as TGTGCCAGCATCTACCGGGACAGAGAGTACACAGATACGCAGTATTTT. It yields the protein CASIYRDREYTDTQYF.

The sample holds a few counts of this clonotype. The chain couples TRBV20-1 to TRBJ2-3; no clear D gene. The germline CDR1 and CDR2 sequences are DFQATT and SNEGSKA (reference sequence). CDR3 size: 13 residues. V lost 3 bases to trimming and J lost 2 bases, with 9 bases between them. The CDR3 DNA reads as TGCAGTGCTAGCGCGCGTCTCACAGATACGCAGTATTTT. Residues: CSASARLTDTQYF.

The genes are TRBV20-1 and TRBJ2-7; possible D gene TRBD1, 5 bases. Germline V gene sequence: CDR1 DFQATT, CDR2 SNEGSKA (reference sequence). The V gene lost 0 bases and the J gene lost 2 bases, with 17 bases spanning the gap. This CDR3 has 16 residues. CDR3 in DNA: TGCAGTGCTAGAGATCAGGGCAGGCCGCTCCCCTACGAGCAGTACTTC. Translated, it gives CSARDQGRPLPYEQYF.

This clonotype has more than one count but fewer than ten. The chain links TRBV18 to TRBJ2-5; tentatively, D is TRBD1 (5 bases). The assigned J gene may be wrong: the sequence end matches TRBJ2-7 better. Per germline, CDR1 KGHSH and CDR2 LQKENI. This CDR3 has 14 residues. The chain's CDR3 is CASSRQSSQHEQYF. CDR3 DNA sequence: TGTGCCAGCTCACGACAGTCCAGTCAACACGAGCAGTACTTC.

The gene calls are TRBV9 and TRBJ2-6; D gene ambiguous. Germline V lookup: CDR1 SGDLS, CDR2 YYNGEE. This CDR3 has 16 residues. V was pared by 0 bases and J by 2 bases, with 9 bases between. The CDR3 bases are TGTGCCAGCAGCGTAGCTGTACATCCTGGGGCCAACGTCCTGACTTTC. Its protein is CASSVAVHPGANVLTF.

The sample holds many counts of this clonotype. V and J are TRBV5-1 and TRBJ2-1, with 8 bases identical to TRBD1. Germline CDR1 is SGHRS and CDR2 is YFSETQ. Unmatched junction bases numbered 2, after V lost 0 bases and J lost 0 bases. The CDR3 sequence is 16 residues long. The DNA of the CDR3 is TGCGCCAGCAGCTTGGACAGGGGGTACTCCTACAATGAGCAGTTCTTC. It translates to CASSLDRGYSYNEQFF.

The V and J genes are TRBV28 and TRBJ2-1; possible D gene TRBD1, 5 bases. The CDR3 runs 16 residues. Germline CDR1 MDHEN, CDR2 SYDVKM. The V end lost 1 base, the J end lost 6 bases, and 16 bases lay between the germline ends. CDR3 nucleotide sequence: TGTGCCAGCAGTTTATCCGGTCAGGGTGGACGCAATGAGCAGTTCTTC. Translated, it gives CASSLSGQGGRNEQFF.

The CDR3 here is CASVGGDTQYF. The CDR3, as DNA: TGTGCCAGCGTGGGCGGAGATACGCAGTATTTT. The chain couples TRBV6-1 to TRBJ2-3; D gene uncertain. The CDR3 is made up of 11 amino acids. The V end was cut by 8 bases, the J end by 5 bases, with 8 bases between. CDR1 MNHNS and CDR2 SASEGT come from the germline V gene.

This clonotype showed up just a few times. The chain combines TRBV9 with TRBJ2-1; TRBD1 aligns across 8 bases. V was clipped by 4 bases and J by 15 bases; unmatched bases: 12. Germline V gene sequence: CDR1 SGDLS, CDR2 YYNGEE. The CDR3 has 13 amino acids. The CDR3 loop is CASSTPGWTGLFF. The DNA for the CDR3 is TGTGCCAGCAGCACACCAGGGTGGACAGGGCTGTTCTTC.

The table lists this clonotype with many counts. The gene calls are TRBV7-2 and TRBJ2-7; TRBD2 aligns across 9 bases. Germline lookup yields CDR1 SGHTA and CDR2 FQGNSA. Losses at the gene ends were 3 bases for V and 2 bases for J; bases not matched to a gene: 2. CDR3 length: 14 amino acids. The CDR3: CASSFAGGPYEQYF. In DNA, the CDR3 is TGTGCCAGCAGCTTTGCGGGGGGGCCCTACGAGCAGTACTTC.